This TCR beta chain was recorded in a study of blood T cell repertoires in COVID-19. Study summary: Collection of acute and convalescent COVID-19 samples took place in the United States, Italy and Spain. Nucleic acid was either cDNA or gDNA, and it came from T cells, B-cell-depleted T cells, or PBMCs.

Germline-derived CDR1 and CDR2 are MNHEY and SMNVEV (reference sequence). Trimming took off 0 bases at V and 5 bases at J, with 20 bases between the two ends. This CDR3 is built from 17 residues. The age range of participants was about 18 to 90 years, with residence in about 25 US areas. The authors' processing: Using reference gene primer amplification, nucleated cell counts were estimated. TCRdb's table, derived via immunoSEQ multiplex PCR, lists solely in-frame clones and lacks some. The V and J calls and the clone size are those of that table, but D and trimming were determined from the DNA. The sample lists roughly 200,000 clones, about 88% occurring once.

This sequence was found in a woman between 40 and 50 years old with acute COVID-19. The rearrangement links TRBV27 to TRBJ2-7; the D gene is possibly TRBD2 (5 bases). The source material was PBMCs or T cells enriched from blood (not recorded which). The chain's CDR3 is CASSLSLAPRVEHEQYF. Written as DNA, the CDR3 is TGTGCCAGCAGTTTATCGTTAGCGCCCCGTGTGGAGCACGAGCAGTACTTC.